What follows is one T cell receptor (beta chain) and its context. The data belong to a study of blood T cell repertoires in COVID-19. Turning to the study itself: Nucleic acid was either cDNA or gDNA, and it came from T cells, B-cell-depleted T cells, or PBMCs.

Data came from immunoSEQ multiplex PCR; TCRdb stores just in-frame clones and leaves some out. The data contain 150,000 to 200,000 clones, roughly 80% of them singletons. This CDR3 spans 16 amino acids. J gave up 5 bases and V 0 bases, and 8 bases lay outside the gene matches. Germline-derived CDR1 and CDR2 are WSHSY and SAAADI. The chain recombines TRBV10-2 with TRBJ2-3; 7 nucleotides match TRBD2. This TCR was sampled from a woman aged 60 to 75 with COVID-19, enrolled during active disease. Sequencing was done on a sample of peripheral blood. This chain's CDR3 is CASSESRASGRDTQYF. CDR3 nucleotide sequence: TGCGCCAGCAGTGAGTCGAGGGCTAGCGGCAGAGATACGCAGTATTTT.